The present T cell receptor beta chain was sequenced within a study of CD8 T cells in ankylosing spondylitis. Overall study results and limits: It appeared that ankylosing spondylitis blood was characterized by a TCR beta motif of roughly 8 highly homologous variants. Disease-linked clones, CD8+, were relatively rare in peripheral blood. Reactive arthritis synovial fluid and blood previously showed some of these motif variants.

Of note for this clonotype: Its antigen is unknown.

Trimming cost V 4 bases and J 3 bases, with 15 bases left between them. CDR3 length: 15 amino acids. CDR1 and CDR2 from the germline V gene are SGHKS and YYEKEE (reference sequence). TCRdb independently ran MiXCR on the 5' RACE reads; one entry per CDR3 protein. The data contain roughly 300,000 distinct CDR3 sequences, under 8.5% of them singletons. The V and J genes are TRBV5-5 and TRBJ2-3; the D gene is possibly TRBD2 (6 bases). The receptor was isolated from a male donor with ankylosing spondylitis. The sequenced material came from blood, either unsorted or a sorted T cell fraction (not recorded which). Here the CDR3 DNA reads TGTGCCAGCAGCCGGGACGGGAGTAGGACAGATACGCAGTATTTT. Protein: CASSRDGSRTDTQYF.